Below, 20 T cell receptor beta chains from the same sample are listed, as sequenced in a study of cytomegalovirus exposure and HLA in healthy donors. Here immunoSEQ multiplex PCR was the method, and the copy in TCRdb shows in-frame clones only, minus some. The table includes some 290,000 clones, roughly 88% detected once. The sequenced sample consisted of PBMCs. Receptor source: a man younger than 45 in good health and CMV-seronegative.

This rearrangement joins TRBV7-2 to TRBJ1-1; D possibly corresponds to TRBD1 (6 bases). Germline CDR1 reads SGHTA; CDR2 reads FQGNSA. Trimming left V 5 bases short and J 5 bases short, with 12 bases between. The CDR3 sequence is 13 residues long. The CDR3 DNA reads TGTGCCAGCAGCAAGGGGGGGAGGACTGAAGCTTTCTTT. Protein: CASSKGGRTEAFF.

The chain couples TRBV19 to TRBJ1-6; 7 bases fit TRBD1. The trim removed 6 bases at V and 8 bases at J, leaving 7 bases unmatched. Germline-derived CDR1 and CDR2 are LNHDA and SQIVND (reference sequence). This CDR3 is 14 amino acids long. CDR3 bases: TGTGCCAGTAGCTCCGACAGGGAGTATTCACCCCTCCACTTT. Its protein product is CASSSDREYSPLHF.

This chain joins TRBV19 and TRBJ2-7, with 11 bases that match TRBD2. V lost 2 bases, J lost 1 base, and 7 bases stayed unmatched. Germline CDR1 and CDR2: LNHDA and SQIVND (reference sequence). The length of the CDR3 is 17 residues. CDR3: CASSISGLAEVSYEQYF. The CDR3 DNA sequence: TGTGCCAGTAGTATATCGGGACTAGCGGAAGTTTCCTACGAGCAGTACTTC.

To note about this clone: The germline gene is not matched at one end of the junction; a read error may be the cause. V usage is TRBV5-6 and J usage is TRBJ2-7; TRBD2 might be the D (6 bases). From germline, CDR1 is SGHDT and CDR2 YYEEEE. The CDR3 extends over 14 amino acids. CDR3 sequence: CASSPTGLTYEQHF. The CDR3 DNA is TGTGCCAGCAGCCCTACGGGACTTACCTACGAGCAGCACTTC.

This clone has only one observation. The rearrangement links TRBV2 to TRBJ1-1; 9 nucleotides agree with TRBD1. The CDR3 sequence is 13 residues long. Per germline, CDR1 SNHLY and CDR2 FYNNEI. Unmatched junction bases numbered 3, after V lost 6 bases and J lost 4 bases. CDR3 sequence: CASRTGGRTEAFF. The CDR3 region has the DNA TGTGCCAGCAGGACAGGGGGTCGCACTGAAGCTTTCTTT.

This chain connects TRBV5-5 to TRBJ1-1; D is perhaps TRBD1 (5 bases). Trimming removed 7 bases from V and 0 bases from J, with 19 bases in between. Germline V gene lookup returns CDR1 SGHKS and CDR2 YYEKEE (reference sequence). The CDR3 is 16 amino acids. In DNA form, the CDR3 reads TGTGCCAGCTCCCTTGGGAGCGGGGGGTTGAACACTGAAGCTTTCTTT. Its protein product is CASSLGSGGLNTEAFF.

The chain recombines TRBV5-6 with TRBJ2-5; 9 nucleotides line up with TRBD1. CDR3 length: 14 amino acids. Per germline, CDR1 SGHDT and CDR2 YYEEEE. Trimming took 0 bases from V and 6 from J; bases not matched to a gene: 3. Here the CDR3 reads CASSLVTGGKTQYF. For the CDR3, the DNA is TGTGCCAGCAGCTTGGTGACAGGGGGGAAGACCCAGTACTTC.

The genes are TRBV11-2 and TRBJ2-7; no reliable D call. V was cut by 5 bases and J by 0 bases, with 14 bases left in between. CDR1 and CDR2 (germline): SGHAT, FQNNGV. This CDR3 spans 15 amino acids. The CDR3 protein is CASSEIPAVSYEQYF. The CDR3 DNA follows: TGTGCCAGCAGCGAGATTCCCGCGGTCTCCTACGAGCAGTACTTC.

The chain employs TRBV6-1 and TRBJ1-5; no firm D call. The germline gives CDR1 MNHNS, CDR2 SASEGT. Deletions cut 4 bases from V and 0 bases from J, with 19 bases between. This CDR3 is 18 amino acids long. CDR3 amino acids: CASSVRSTSRYSNQPQHF. As DNA, the CDR3 is TGTGCCAGCAGTGTAAGGAGTACCTCGAGATATAGCAATCAGCCCCAGCATTTT.

This chain joins TRBV29-1 and TRBJ1-4, with D possibly being TRBD1 (5 bases). The CDR3 is made up of 12 amino acids. The V end lost 3 bases, the J end lost 8 bases, and 10 bases lay between the germline ends. Germline V gene data show CDR1 as SQVTM and CDR2 as ANQGSEA. CDR3 bases: TGCAGCGTTGACGGGGGTAAGGAAAAACTGTTTTTT. This translates into CSVDGGKEKLFF. Full variable domain (missing parts from reference TRBV29-1 and TRBJ1-4): SAVISQKPSRDICQRGTSLTIQCQVDSQVTMMFWYRQQPGQSLTLIATANQGSEATYESGFVIDKFPISRPNLTFSTLTVSNMSPEDSSIYLCSVDGGKEKLFFGSGTQLSVL.

The chain has TRBV7-2 and TRBJ2-7; D might be TRBD1 (5 bases). Germline V lookup: CDR1 SGHTA, CDR2 FQGNSA. This CDR3 has 11 residues. Trimming removed 1 base from V and 10 bases from J, with 8 bases in between. The CDR3 loop reads CASSLGRVQYF. The CDR3 DNA is TGTGCCAGCAGCTTAGGCAGGGTACAGTACTTC.

The chain carries TRBV11-3 and TRBJ1-1; 7 bases fit TRBD1. The CDR3 runs 12 residues. V shed 4 bases, J shed 6 bases, and the junction held 2 bases outside the gene matches. In germline, CDR1 is SGHNT, CDR2 YENEEA. The DNA of the CDR3 is TGTGCCAGCAGCTCGGGACAGCCTGAAGCTTTCTTT. It translates to CASSSGQPEAFF.

The chain joins TRBV9 to TRBJ2-7; D is possibly TRBD2 (6 bases). Germline V gives CDR1 SGDLS, CDR2 YYNGEE. With 7 bases removed from V and 2 bases from J, the gap between germline ends came to 13 bases. The CDR3 consists of 13 residues. In nucleotides, the CDR3 is TGTGCCAGCGGTGGAGGGGTAGCCTACGAGCAGTACTTC. Its protein is CASGGGVAYEQYF.

Regarding this clone: A read error may account for a junction end that differs from germline. The rearrangement uses TRBV7-9 and TRBJ2-1; perhaps TRBD1 as D (5 bases). The V gene's germline CDR1 is SEHNR and CDR2 FQNEAQ (reference sequence). CDR3 length: 11 residues. The CDR3 DNA is TGCGCAGGGAAAATTTACAATGAGCAGTTCTTC. Its protein product is CAGKIYNEQFF.

This chain links TRBV30 with TRBJ1-5; 9 nucleotides match TRBD1. This CDR3 is built from 14 residues. V was clipped by 5 bases and J by 6 bases; unmatched bases: 8. Germline V gene sequence: CDR1 GTSNPN, CDR2 SVGIG (reference sequence). This CDR3 is CAWDAGTGFQPQHF. Here the CDR3 DNA reads TGTGCCTGGGACGCCGGGACAGGGTTTCAGCCCCAGCATTTT.

V is TRBV6-5 and J is TRBJ1-6, with D uncertain. This CDR3 is built from 13 residues. The V gene's germline CDR1 is MNHEY and CDR2 SVGAGI. The V gene lost 5 bases and the J gene lost 6 bases, with 8 bases spanning the gap. CDR3 in DNA: TGTGCCAGCAGTCCGCAGGTTAATTCACCCCTCCACTTT. Its translation: CASSPQVNSPLHF.

In this sample, this clone turned up once. The chain is built from TRBV4-1 and TRBJ2-7, with TRBD1 identical over 8 bases. This CDR3 is built from 17 residues. J was trimmed by 1 base and V by 0 bases; bases with no gene match: 8. CDR1 and CDR2 from the germline V gene are MGHRA and YSYEKL. CDR3 coding DNA: TGCGCCAGCAGCCAAGATGAAGAGACAGGGGCATCCTACGAGCAGTACTTC. Protein product: CASSQDEETGASYEQYF.

The chain links TRBV5-1 to TRBJ1-4; 9 positions agree with TRBD1. J gave up 6 bases and V 3 bases, and 3 bases lay outside the gene matches. This CDR3 is built from 14 residues. The germline V gene has CDR1 SGHRS and CDR2 YFSETQ. CDR3 residues: CASSWGQGYEKLFF. As DNA, the CDR3 is TGCGCCAGCAGCTGGGGACAGGGTTATGAAAAACTGTTTTTT. The whole variable domain, filled in from reference TRBV5-1 and TRBJ1-4, reads KAGVTQTPRYLIKTRGQQVTLSCSPISGHRSVSWYQQTPGQGLQFLFEYFSETQRNKGNFPGRFSGRQFSNSRSEMNVSTLELGDSALYLCASSWGQGYEKLFFGSGTQLSVL.

This clone was picked up a small number of times. In nucleotides, the CDR3 is TGTGCCAGCGGGGGGGAGGGGACAGATACGCAGTATTTT. Its protein product is CASGGEGTDTQYF. The genes are TRBV5-4 and TRBJ2-3; 7 bases agree with TRBD2. Germline V lookup: CDR1 SGHNT, CDR2 YYREEE (reference sequence). J gave up 3 bases and V 7 bases, and 5 bases lay outside the gene matches. CDR3 size: 13 residues.

This rearrangement joins TRBV19 to TRBJ1-3; D may be TRBD1 (5 bases). Germline V lookup: CDR1 LNHDA, CDR2 SQIVND (reference sequence). The V end was cut by 4 bases, the J end by 0 bases, with 7 bases between. There are 14 residues in the CDR3. CDR3 in DNA: TGTGCCAGTAGTACAGGGTCCTCTGGAAACACCATATATTTT. Its translation is CASSTGSSGNTIYF.